These 32 T cell receptor beta chains were all obtained from the same sample, sequenced in a study of response to subunit inactivated influenza vaccine. MiXCR, run by TCRdb on the RT-PCR reads, gives a single entry per CDR3 protein. This repertoire shows some 500,000 distinct CDR3 sequences, 10% to 15% found once; its top ten account for approximately 14%. The sample here was PBMCs from blood, taken around seven weeks after vaccination. The receptors here all came from a man aged 50 to 59 who received an inactivated influenza vaccine.

This clonotype was found a few times. The V call is TRBV20-1, the J call TRBJ2-7; TRBD2 might be the D (6 bases). CDR3 length: 14 amino acids. V dropped 3 bases and J dropped 1 base, with 13 bases sitting between them. CDR1 DFQATT and CDR2 SNEGSKA come from the germline V gene (reference sequence). The CDR3 bases are TGCAGTGCTAGCAGGGTAGCGGAATCCTACGAGCAGTACTTC. Protein product: CSASRVAESYEQYF.

Worth noting for this clonotype: Given a much more abundant clone one base away, this may be a read error. This chain uses TRBV6-2 or TRBV6-3 with TRBJ1-1, with D unresolved. The germline V gene encodes CDR1 MNHEY and CDR2 SVGEGT. The CDR3 is 13 residues long. The CDR3 DNA reads TGTGCCAGCAGATACTATAGGGACACTGAAGCTTTCTTT. This codes for CASRYYRDTEAFF.

The V gene is TRBV9, the J gene TRBJ1-1; the D is unclear. CDR3 size: 12 residues. Germline CDR1 SGDLS, CDR2 YYNGEE. Trimming took 3 bases from V and 5 from J, leaving 8 bases between them. In DNA form, the CDR3 reads TGTGCCAGCAGCGATCTCTATACTGAAGCTTTCTTT. Protein product: CASSDLYTEAFF.

This clonotype occurred many times. The gene calls are TRBV6-6 and TRBJ2-1; 10 bases are a match to TRBD2. This CDR3 has 13 residues. Germline CDR1 and CDR2: MNHNY and SVGAGI (reference sequence). The V gene end was trimmed by 8 bases and the J gene end by 8 bases; junction bases not matched to a gene: 6. In nucleotides, the CDR3 is TGTGCCAGCCAGCGGGGGGGCGGCGATGAGCAGTTCTTC. Translation: CASQRGGGDEQFF.

In its sample, this clonotype was seen a few times. The chain joins TRBV12-3 or TRBV12-4 to TRBJ2-5, with 8 bases matching TRBD2. V dropped 4 bases and J dropped 5; count of bases not matched to a gene: 6. The CDR3 loop spans 14 amino acids. The CDR3 region has the DNA TGTGCCAGCAGTTGGGGACTAGGAGGGGAGACCCAGTACTTC. It encodes CASSWGLGGETQYF.

The chain employs TRBV27 and TRBJ2-6, with 9 bases matching TRBD1. Trimming removed 4 bases from V and 3 bases from J; junction bases left unmatched: 10. This CDR3 has 18 residues. Germline V gene data show CDR1 as MNHEY and CDR2 as SMNVEV (reference sequence). The DNA of the CDR3 is TGTGCCAGCAGTTCAGACAGGGGGGATATAGGTGGGGCCAACGTCCTGACTTTC. It translates to CASSSDRGDIGGANVLTF. The variable domain in full, completed from reference TRBV27 and TRBJ2-6, reads EAQVTQNPRYLITVTGKKLTVTCSQNMNHEYMSWYRQDPGLGLRQIYYSMNVEVTDKGDVPEGYKVSRKEKRNFPLILESPSPNQTSLYFCASSSDRGDIGGANVLTFGAGSRLTVL.

This clonotype was counted a few times. This chain links TRBV5-1 with TRBJ2-2; 7 bases line up with TRBD1. The CDR3 contains 15 residues. The ends lost 6 bases at V and 1 base at J; junction bases unmatched: 6. Looked up from germline, CDR1 is SGHRS and CDR2 is YFSETQ. The CDR3 protein is CASNSRTGNTGELFF. CDR3 DNA: TGCGCCAGCAACTCTCGGACAGGGAACACCGGGGAGCTGTTTTTT.

The chain carries TRBV29-1 and TRBJ2-3; tentatively, D is TRBD1 (6 bases). The CDR3 is 12 amino acids. The V end was cut by 2 bases, the J end by 4 bases, with 7 bases between. Germline lookup yields CDR1 SQVTM and CDR2 ANQGSEA. The CDR3 loop is CSVETGPDTQYF. Written as DNA, the CDR3 is TGCAGCGTTGAAACAGGGCCAGATACGCAGTATTTT.

This clonotype was found a few times. V usage is TRBV20-1 and J usage is TRBJ2-5, with TRBD2 matching 14 bases. V lost 3 bases to trimming and J lost 4 bases; unmatched junction nucleotides: 10. The germline CDR1 and CDR2 sequences are DFQATT and SNEGSKA (reference sequence). There are 17 residues in the CDR3. The CDR3 region has the DNA TGCAGTGCTAGGGACGGGACTAGCGGGGGCGGCCCAGAGACCCAGTACTTC. Translation: CSARDGTSGGGPETQYF.

The sample holds many counts of this clonotype. The V and J genes are TRBV7-2 and TRBJ2-5; the D gene could be TRBD1 or TRBD2 (5 bases each). Germline loops: CDR1 SGHTA, CDR2 FQGNSA. This CDR3 is 13 amino acids long. Trimming pared 5 bases from V and 4 bases from J, leaving 11 bases between. The CDR3 sequence: CASSPLGGETQYF. CDR3 sequence (DNA): TGTGCCAGCAGCCCCCTTGGGGGAGAGACCCAGTACTTC.

The V gene is TRBV28, the J gene TRBJ2-1, with D perhaps TRBD2 (5 bases). CDR3 length equals 14 residues. V was pared by 6 bases and J by 5 bases, with 14 bases between. The germline V gene encodes CDR1 MDHEN and CDR2 SYDVKM. The DNA for the CDR3 is TGTGCCAGCAGCGAACCTAGAGGGAACAATGAGCAGTTCTTC. Its protein is CASSEPRGNNEQFF.

The V gene is TRBV5-1, the J gene TRBJ2-1, with TRBD2 matching 11 bases. The V segment lost 4 bases and the J segment 7 bases; nucleotides outside the gene matches: 10. The CDR3 spans 16 residues. Per the germline V gene, CDR1 is SGHRS and CDR2 is YFSETQ. The CDR3 DNA follows: TGCGCCAGCAGCCCAGGGACTAGCGGCCGAAGGAATGAGCAGTTCTTC. Translation: CASSPGTSGRRNEQFF.

The CDR3 bases are TGTGCCAGCAGCGCGGGACCGGCTTCCAGAGAGCAGTTCTTC. This codes for CASSAGPASREQFF. The genes are TRBV7-2 and TRBJ2-1; D possibly corresponds to TRBD2 (6 bases). The CDR3 spans 14 residues. CDR1 is SGHTA and CDR2 is FQGNSA in the germline V gene. With 5 bases removed from V and 10 bases from J, the gap between germline ends came to 18 bases. The full variable domain, completed using reference TRBV7-2 and TRBJ2-1, is GAGVSQSPSNKVTEKGKDVELRCDPISGHTALYWYRQSLGQGLEFLIYFQGNSAPDKSGLPSDRFSAERTGGSVSTLTIQRTQQEDSAVYLCASSAGPASREQFFGPGTRLTVL.

This clonotype was seen at least ten times. The chain employs TRBV29-1 and TRBJ1-1; TRBD1 is a possible D gene (5 bases). Germline values: CDR1 SQVTM, CDR2 ANQGSEA. This CDR3 is built from 11 residues. The CDR3 loop is CISATGTEAFF. The CDR3 coding sequence is TGCATCAGCGCCACAGGCACTGAAGCTTTCTTT.

This chain links TRBV5-6 with TRBJ1-2; TRBD1 aligns across 8 bases. CDR3 length: 16 amino acids. Germline V gene data show CDR1 as SGHDT and CDR2 as YYEEEE. Losses at the gene ends were 3 bases for V and 7 bases for J; bases not matched to a gene: 14. The CDR3 nucleotides are TGTGCCAGCAGCTCAACCGGGACAGGTCGGTCCCTTGGCTACACCTTC. Translated, it gives CASSSTGTGRSLGYTF.

The table lists this clonotype with a few counts. This sequence joins TRBV3-1 and TRBJ1-1; D is ambiguous. This CDR3 is built from 13 residues. V lost 1 base and J 5 bases, leaving 8 bases between the germline ends. Germline CDR1 LGHDT, CDR2 YNNKEL (reference sequence). The CDR3 loop is CASSQGKRTEAFF. The DNA of the CDR3 is TGTGCCAGCAGCCAAGGGAAGAGGACTGAAGCTTTCTTT. Full variable domain (outside the CDR3, taken from reference TRBV3-1 and TRBJ1-1): DTAVSQTPKYLVTQMGNDKSIKCEQNLGHDTMYWYKQDSKKFLKIMFSYNNKELIINETVPNRFSPKSPDKAHLNLHINSLELGDSAVYFCASSQGKRTEAFFGQGTRLTVV.

The table lists this clonotype with a few counts. V gene TRBV7-2 combines with J gene TRBJ1-1, with D possibly TRBD1 on 6 matching bases. CDR1 is SGHTA and CDR2 is FQGNSA in the germline V gene. V was cut by 6 bases and J by 6 bases, with 17 bases left in between. This CDR3 spans 14 amino acids. DNA for the CDR3: TGTGCCAGCAGGAACCAGGCAGGGGCCCCTGAAGCTTTCTTT. It specifies CASRNQAGAPEAFF.

This chain connects TRBV7-2 to TRBJ1-6; a possible D gene is TRBD1 (6 bases). The germline V and J ends were trimmed by 5 bases and 12 bases, with 14 bases remaining between them. Per the germline V gene, CDR1 is SGHTA and CDR2 is FQGNSA. CDR3 length: 13 amino acids. The CDR3 sequence: CASSVGQQLPLHF. In nucleotides, the CDR3 is TGTGCCAGCAGCGTAGGACAGCAGTTACCCCTCCACTTT. The entire variable domain, with the rest obtained from reference TRBV7-2 and TRBJ1-6, is as follows: GAGVSQSPSNKVTEKGKDVELRCDPISGHTALYWYRQSLGQGLEFLIYFQGNSAPDKSGLPSDRFSAERTGGSVSTLTIQRTQQEDSAVYLCASSVGQQLPLHFGNGTRLTVT.

In this sample, this clonotype turned up many times. CDR3 DNA: TGCAGTGCTAGCGGGATCAACACAGATACGCAGTATTTT. It yields the protein CSASGINTDTQYF. The chain links TRBV20-1 to TRBJ2-3, with D possibly TRBD2 on 5 matching bases. Germline V gene lookup returns CDR1 DFQATT and CDR2 SNEGSKA (reference sequence). The CDR3 spans 13 residues. The V gene lost 3 bases and the J gene lost 2 bases, with 9 bases spanning the gap.

The table lists this clonotype with a few counts. V is TRBV27 and J is TRBJ1-6; 7 bases fit TRBD1. Germline V gene lookup returns CDR1 MNHEY and CDR2 SMNVEV (reference sequence). The CDR3 is 13 amino acids. J lost 7 bases, V lost 6 bases, and 3 bases had no gene match. CDR3 DNA: TGTGCCAGCAGAGGGACAGCCAATTCACCCCTCCACTTT. Translation gives CASRGTANSPLHF.

Worth noting for this clonotype: Its ends do not fully match the called genes, so a read error is possible. The CDR3 loop is CCARDYSGQDSYNEQFF. The CDR3 DNA sequence: TGCTGTGCTAGAGATTATTCGGGACAGGACTCCTACAATGAGCAGTTCTTC. The V call is TRBV20-1, the J call TRBJ2-1, with 8 positions matching TRBD1. CDR1 and CDR2 from the germline V gene are DFQATT and SNEGSKA (reference sequence). This CDR3 has 17 amino acids.

The chain has TRBV4-3 and TRBJ2-1; TRBD2 agrees at 8 bases. This CDR3 has 13 amino acids. Germline-derived CDR1 and CDR2 are LGHNA and YSLEER. V shed 4 bases and J 8 bases; nucleotides not matched to a gene: 4. CDR3 in DNA: TGCGCCAGCAGCCGAGAACTAGCGGATGAGCAGTTCTTC. It codes for CASSRELADEQFF.

This clonotype was recorded at least ten times. V gene TRBV20-1 combines with J gene TRBJ2-7; D remains unclear. The V end lost 3 bases, the J end lost 0 bases, and 9 bases lay between the germline ends. From germline, CDR1 is DFQATT and CDR2 SNEGSKA (reference sequence). This CDR3 comprises 13 residues. CDR3 region: CSARGPSSYEQYF. The CDR3, as DNA: TGCAGTGCTAGGGGTCCGAGCTCCTACGAGCAGTACTTC.

This clonotype was counted ten times or more. This chain links TRBV5-1 with TRBJ2-3, with D tentatively TRBD2 (6 bases). The CDR3 consists of 17 residues. V lost 0 bases to trimming and J lost 5 bases, with 19 bases between them. Germline CDR1 is SGHRS and CDR2 is YFSETQ. CDR3: CASSLAYVGGGIDTQYF. Written as DNA, the CDR3 is TGCGCCAGCAGCTTGGCCTACGTTGGAGGAGGGATAGATACGCAGTATTTT.

The rearrangement joins TRBV20-1 to TRBJ1-2; the D gene is possibly TRBD1 (5 bases). The CDR3 length is 13 residues. Trimming stripped 4 bases from V and 2 bases from J, with 11 bases between. The germline V gene encodes CDR1 DFQATT and CDR2 SNEGSKA (reference sequence). The CDR3 DNA follows: TGCAGTGCTAAATCACGGGACAACTATGGCTACACCTTC. It is translated as CSAKSRDNYGYTF.

A remark on this clonotype: A much larger clone sits a single nucleotide away, making a read error possible. The CDR3 carries no conserved terminal phenylalanine or tryptophan, so it likely arises from a read error. This sequence joins TRBV12-3 or TRBV12-4 and TRBJ2-1; TRBD2 matches 13 bases. V trimming: 6 bases; J trimming: 7 bases; junction bases outside the gene matches: 3. CDR3 size: 14 residues. CDR3 protein: CASRLAGGRNEQFS. The CDR3 DNA is TGTGCCAGCAGACTAGCGGGAGGGAGGAATGAGCAGTTCTCC.

This clonotype was seen at least ten times. The genes are TRBV5-1 and TRBJ1-3; D is uncertain. Germline V lookup: CDR1 SGHRS, CDR2 YFSETQ. This CDR3 spans 14 amino acids. The V and J ends lost 9 bases and 0 bases respectively, with 13 bases between them. The CDR3 nucleotides read TGCGCCACTCGCCCCGAAGTCTCTGGAAACACCATATATTTT. Protein: CATRPEVSGNTIYF.

The V and J genes are TRBV27 and TRBJ2-5; perhaps D is TRBD1 or TRBD2 (5 bases each). Trimming left V 7 bases short and J 2 bases short, with 17 bases between. Germline V lookup: CDR1 MNHEY, CDR2 SMNVEV (reference sequence). The CDR3 length is 15 residues. CDR3 sequence reads: CASTRDPWGQETQYF. The CDR3 DNA is TGTGCCAGCACACGGGACCCCTGGGGGCAAGAGACCCAGTACTTC.

This clonotype was seen more than once but under ten times. The chain uses TRBV5-1 and TRBJ2-5; D uncertain. The CDR3 runs 14 residues. Deletions cut 0 bases from V and 3 bases from J, with 9 bases between. Germline values: CDR1 SGHRS, CDR2 YFSETQ. The DNA of the CDR3 is TGCGCCAGCAGCTTGGTAGGCAGTAAAGAGACCCAGTACTTC. Its protein product is CASSLVGSKETQYF. The whole variable domain, filled in from reference TRBV5-1 and TRBJ2-5, reads KAGVTQTPRYLIKTRGQQVTLSCSPISGHRSVSWYQQTPGQGLQFLFEYFSETQRNKGNFPGRFSGRQFSNSRSEMNVSTLELGDSALYLCASSLVGSKETQYFGPGTRLLVL.

This clonotype was counted ten times or more. The rearrangement uses TRBV7-8 and TRBJ1-4; tentative D call: TRBD1 (6 bases). V lost 5 bases, J lost 2 bases, and 12 bases lay in between. The CDR3 has 15 residues. The germline CDR1 and CDR2 sequences are SGHVS and FQNEAQ. Here the CDR3 DNA reads TGTGCCAGCAGCCTACAGGGTAGGACTAATGAAAAACTGTTTTTT. As protein: CASSLQGRTNEKLFF.

The gene calls are TRBV5-6 and TRBJ2-2; 9 positions match TRBD1. The CDR3 extends over 16 amino acids. The trim removed 5 bases at V and 2 bases at J, leaving 7 bases unmatched. Germline V lookup: CDR1 SGHDT, CDR2 YYEEEE. The CDR3 reads CASRRTGQGNTGELFF. CDR3 bases: TGTGCCAGCAGACGGACGGGACAGGGAAACACCGGGGAGCTGTTTTTT. Variable domain in full (rest from reference TRBV5-6 and TRBJ2-2): DAGVTQSPTHLIKTRGQQVTLRCSPKSGHDTVSWYQQALGQGPQFIFQYYEEEERQRGNFPDRFSGHQFPNYSSELNVNALLLGDSALYLCASRRTGQGNTGELFFGEGSRLTVL.

V gene TRBV7-2 combines with J gene TRBJ1-5, with D unclear. Between the trimmed V and J ends, which lost 4 bases and 7 bases, there was a span of 11 bases. This CDR3 contains 13 residues. Germline CDR1 is SGHTA and CDR2 is FQGNSA. Here the CDR3 reads CASSWAVDQPQHF. The CDR3, as DNA: TGTGCCAGCAGCTGGGCGGTGGACCAGCCCCAGCATTTT.